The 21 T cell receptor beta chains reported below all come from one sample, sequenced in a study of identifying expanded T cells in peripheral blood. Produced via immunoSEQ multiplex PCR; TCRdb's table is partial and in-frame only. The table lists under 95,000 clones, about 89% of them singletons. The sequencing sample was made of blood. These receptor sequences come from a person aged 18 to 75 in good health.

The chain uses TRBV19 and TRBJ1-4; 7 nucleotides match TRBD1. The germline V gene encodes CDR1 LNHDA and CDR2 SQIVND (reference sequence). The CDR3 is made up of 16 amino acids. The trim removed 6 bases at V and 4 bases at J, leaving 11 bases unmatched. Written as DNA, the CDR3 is TGTGCCAGTAGCAGAACTCCGGGACAGTTTAATGAAAAACTGTTTTTT. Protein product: CASSRTPGQFNEKLFF.

CDR3 region: CASSERTGVDQPQHF. CDR3 coding DNA: TGTGCCAGCAGTGAAAGGACAGGGGTTGATCAGCCCCAGCATTTT. V usage is TRBV2 and J usage is TRBJ1-5, with TRBD1 matching over 9 bases. V gave up 2 bases and J gave up 5 bases; unmatched junction bases: 4. Germline V CDR1 and CDR2: SNHLY, FYNNEI. This CDR3 has 15 amino acids.

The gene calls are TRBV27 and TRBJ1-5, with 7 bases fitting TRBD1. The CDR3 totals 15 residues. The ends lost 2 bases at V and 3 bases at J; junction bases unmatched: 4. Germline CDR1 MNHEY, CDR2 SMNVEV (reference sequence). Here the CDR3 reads CASSLRQGDNQPQHF. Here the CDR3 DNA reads TGTGCCAGCAGTTTACGGCAGGGGGACAATCAGCCCCAGCATTTT.

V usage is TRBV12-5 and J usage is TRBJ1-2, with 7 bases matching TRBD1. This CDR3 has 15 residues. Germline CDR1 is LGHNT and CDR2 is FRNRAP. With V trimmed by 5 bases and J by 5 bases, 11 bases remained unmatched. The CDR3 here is CASGPNVGTAYGYTF. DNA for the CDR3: TGTGCTAGTGGTCCCAACGTAGGGACAGCTTATGGCTACACCTTC.

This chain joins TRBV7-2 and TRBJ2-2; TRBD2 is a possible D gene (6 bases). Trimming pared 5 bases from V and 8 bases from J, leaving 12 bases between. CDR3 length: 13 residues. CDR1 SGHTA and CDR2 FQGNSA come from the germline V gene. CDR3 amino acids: CASSDPGVGELFF. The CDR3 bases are TGTGCCAGCAGCGACCCGGGGGTGGGGGAGCTGTTTTTT.

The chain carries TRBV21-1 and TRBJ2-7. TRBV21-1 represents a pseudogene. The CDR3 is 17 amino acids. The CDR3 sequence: CASSRTPASGGHYEQYF. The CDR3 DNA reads TGTGCCAGCAGCCGGACCCCCGCATCGGGTGGTCATTACGAGCAGTACTTC.

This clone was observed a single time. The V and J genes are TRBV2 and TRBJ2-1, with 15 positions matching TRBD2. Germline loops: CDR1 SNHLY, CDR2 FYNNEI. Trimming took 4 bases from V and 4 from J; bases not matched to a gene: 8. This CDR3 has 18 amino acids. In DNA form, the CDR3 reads TGTGCCAGCAGTGGACCGGGACTAGCGGGGGGAAGGTACAATGAGCAGTTCTTC. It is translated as CASSGPGLAGGRYNEQFF. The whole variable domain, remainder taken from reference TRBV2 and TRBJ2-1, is EPEVTQTPSHQVTQMGQEVILRCVPISNHLYFYWYRQILGQKVEFLVSFYNNEISEKSEIFDDQFSVERPDGSNFTLKIRSTKLEDSAMYFCASSGPGLAGGRYNEQFFGPGTRLTVL.

CDR3 DNA: TGTGCCAGTAGTATAGACGGACAGGTCGTGACAGATACGCAGTATTTT. It specifies CASSIDGQVVTDTQYF. The chain recombines TRBV19 with TRBJ2-3, with 7 bases identical to TRBD1. The germline V gene encodes CDR1 LNHDA and CDR2 SQIVND (reference sequence). This CDR3 comprises 16 residues. V gave up 0 bases and J gave up 3 bases; unmatched junction bases: 6.

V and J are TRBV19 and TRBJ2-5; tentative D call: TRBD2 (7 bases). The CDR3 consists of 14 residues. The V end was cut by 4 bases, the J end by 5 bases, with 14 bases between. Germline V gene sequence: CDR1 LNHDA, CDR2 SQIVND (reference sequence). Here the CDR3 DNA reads TGTGCCAGTAGTACCGACAGGCGGGGGGAGACCCAGTACTTC. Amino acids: CASSTDRRGETQYF.

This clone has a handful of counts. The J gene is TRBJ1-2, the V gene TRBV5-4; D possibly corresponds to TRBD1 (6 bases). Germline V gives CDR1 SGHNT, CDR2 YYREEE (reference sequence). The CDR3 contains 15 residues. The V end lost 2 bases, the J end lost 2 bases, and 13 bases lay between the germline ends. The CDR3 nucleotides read TGTGCCAGCAGCTTTGGCAGGGGTCAGAACTATGGCTACACCTTC. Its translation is CASSFGRGQNYGYTF.

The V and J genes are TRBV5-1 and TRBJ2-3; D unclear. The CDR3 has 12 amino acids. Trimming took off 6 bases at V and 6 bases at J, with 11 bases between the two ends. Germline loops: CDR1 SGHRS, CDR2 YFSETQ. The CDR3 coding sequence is TGCGCCAGCAACTCGGCCGGGGATACGCAGTATTTT. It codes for CASNSAGDTQYF.

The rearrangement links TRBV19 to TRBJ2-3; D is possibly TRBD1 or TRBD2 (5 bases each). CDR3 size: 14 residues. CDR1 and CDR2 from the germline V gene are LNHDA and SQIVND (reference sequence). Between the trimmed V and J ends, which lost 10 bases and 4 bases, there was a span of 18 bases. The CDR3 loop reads CATRWDRDADTQYF. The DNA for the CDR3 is TGTGCCACCCGTTGGGATCGGGACGCAGATACGCAGTATTTT. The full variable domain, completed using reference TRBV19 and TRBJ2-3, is DGGITQSPKYLFRKEGQNVTLSCEQNLNHDAMYWYRQDPGQGLRLIYYSQIVNDFQKGDIAEGYSVSREKKESFPLTVTSAQKNPTAFYLCATRWDRDADTQYFGPGTRLTVL.

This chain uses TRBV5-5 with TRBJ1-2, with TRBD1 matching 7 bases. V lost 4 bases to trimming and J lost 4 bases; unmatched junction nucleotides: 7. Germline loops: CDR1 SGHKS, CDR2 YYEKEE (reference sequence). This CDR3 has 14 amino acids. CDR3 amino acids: CASSASAGGYGYTF. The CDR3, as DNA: TGTGCCAGCAGCGCCTCGGCAGGGGGCTATGGCTACACCTTC.

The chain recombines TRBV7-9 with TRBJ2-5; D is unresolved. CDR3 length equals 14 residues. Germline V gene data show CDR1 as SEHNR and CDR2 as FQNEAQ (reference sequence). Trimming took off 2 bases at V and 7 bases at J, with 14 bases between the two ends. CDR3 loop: CASSLNPTGGTQYF. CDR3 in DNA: TGTGCCAGCAGCTTAAATCCGACTGGCGGGACCCAGTACTTC.

The CDR3 reads CASRWSRQLNQPQHF. CDR3 sequence (DNA): TGCGCCAGCAGATGGAGTAGGCAGCTCAATCAGCCCCAGCATTTT. V gene TRBV10-1 combines with J gene TRBJ1-5, with D unclear. Germline CDR1 reads WNHNN; CDR2 reads SYGVQD (reference sequence). V was trimmed by 6 bases and J by 3 bases, leaving 15 bases between them. The CDR3 loop spans 15 amino acids.

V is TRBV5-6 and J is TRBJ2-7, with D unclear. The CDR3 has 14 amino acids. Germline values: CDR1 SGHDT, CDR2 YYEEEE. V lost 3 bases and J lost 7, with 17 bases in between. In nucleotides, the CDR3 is TGTGCCAGCAGCTCGCGCAGCTCCCACTGGGAGCAGTACTTC. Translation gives CASSSRSSHWEQYF.

CDR3 nucleotide sequence: TGCGCCAGCAGCCCCGGGACAGGAAGAATGAACACTGAAGCTTTCTTT. It yields the protein CASSPGTGRMNTEAFF. The chain links TRBV4-1 to TRBJ1-1, with 8 bases identical to TRBD1. J was trimmed by 0 bases and V by 4 bases; bases with no gene match: 7. From germline, CDR1 is MGHRA and CDR2 YSYEKL. CDR3 length: 16 amino acids.

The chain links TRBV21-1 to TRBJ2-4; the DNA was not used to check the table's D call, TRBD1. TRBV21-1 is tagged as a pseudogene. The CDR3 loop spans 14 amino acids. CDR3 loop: CASSKEGAKNIQYF. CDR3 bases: TGTGCCAGCAGCAAAGAGGGGGCCAAAAACATTCAGTACTTC.

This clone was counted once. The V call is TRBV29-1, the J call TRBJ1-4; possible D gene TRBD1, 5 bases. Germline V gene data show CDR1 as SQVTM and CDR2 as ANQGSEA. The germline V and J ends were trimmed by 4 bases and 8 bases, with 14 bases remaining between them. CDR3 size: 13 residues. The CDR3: CSVGLGLGEKLFF. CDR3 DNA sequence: TGCAGCGTTGGACTGGGGCTCGGGGAAAAACTGTTTTTT.

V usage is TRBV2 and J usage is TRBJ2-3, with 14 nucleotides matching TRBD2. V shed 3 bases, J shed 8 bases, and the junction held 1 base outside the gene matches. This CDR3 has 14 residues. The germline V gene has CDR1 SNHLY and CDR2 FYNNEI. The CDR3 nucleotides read TGTGCCAGCAGTGAGACTAGCGGGGGGGCTACGCAGTATTTT. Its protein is CASSETSGGATQYF.

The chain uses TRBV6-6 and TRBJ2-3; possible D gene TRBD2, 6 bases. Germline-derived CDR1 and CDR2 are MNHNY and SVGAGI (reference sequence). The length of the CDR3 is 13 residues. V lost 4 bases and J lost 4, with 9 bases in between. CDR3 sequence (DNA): TGTGCCAGCAGTTTTCGACTAGCAGATACGCAGTATTTT. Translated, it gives CASSFRLADTQYF.